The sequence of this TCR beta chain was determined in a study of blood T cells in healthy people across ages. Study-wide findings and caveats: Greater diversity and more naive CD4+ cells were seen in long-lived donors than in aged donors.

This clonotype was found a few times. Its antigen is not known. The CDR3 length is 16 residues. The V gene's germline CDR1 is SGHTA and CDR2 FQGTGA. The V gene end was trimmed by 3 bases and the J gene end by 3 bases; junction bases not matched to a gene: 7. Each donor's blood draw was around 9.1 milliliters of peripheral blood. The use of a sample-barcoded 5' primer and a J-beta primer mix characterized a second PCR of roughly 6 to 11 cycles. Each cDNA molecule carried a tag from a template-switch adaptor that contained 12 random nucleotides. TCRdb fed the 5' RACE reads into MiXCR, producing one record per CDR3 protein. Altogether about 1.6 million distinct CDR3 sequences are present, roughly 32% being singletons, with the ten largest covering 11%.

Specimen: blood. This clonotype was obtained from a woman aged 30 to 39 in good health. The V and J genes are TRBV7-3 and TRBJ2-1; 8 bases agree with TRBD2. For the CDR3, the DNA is TGTGCCAGCAGCTTTTCTTCGGGGGGGGTCTACAATGAGCAGTTCTTC. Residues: CASSFSSGGVYNEQFF. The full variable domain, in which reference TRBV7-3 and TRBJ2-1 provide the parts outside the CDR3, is GAGVSQTPSNKVTEKGKYVELRCDPISGHTALYWYRQSLGQGPEFLIYFQGTGAADDSGLPNDRFFAVRPEGSVSTLKIQRTERGDSAVYLCASSFSSGGVYNEQFFGPGTRLTVL.